Sequencing of this T cell receptor (beta chain) was carried out in a study of blood T cell repertoires in COVID-19. Study information: The origin of the acute and convalescent COVID-19 samples was the United States, Italy and Spain. T cells, B-cell-depleted T cells, or PBMCs supplied cDNA or gDNA.

Germline V gene data show CDR1 as SGHAT and CDR2 as FQDESV (reference sequence). The CDR3 is 14 amino acids. V lost 2 bases, J lost 7 bases, and 12 bases lay in between. A single count supports this clone. Here immunoSEQ multiplex PCR was the method, and the copy in TCRdb shows in-frame clones only, minus some. This sample carries roughly 100,000 clones, around 75% of them seen once, and the ten largest clones take approximately 0.87%. The specimen was peripheral blood. The source is a human donor with acute or convalescent COVID-19. The donor label of this sample is uncertain. The V and J genes are TRBV11-1 and TRBJ2-1; a possible D gene is TRBD1 (5 bases). The CDR3 coding sequence is TGTGCCAGCAGCTTAAGAAGGGGCGGTAATGAGCAGTTCTTC. It yields the protein CASSLRRGGNEQFF.